This is a list of T cell receptor beta chains from one sample in a study of OX40 agonist ivuxolimab in advanced cancers. Data came from immunoSEQ multiplex PCR; TCRdb stores just in-frame clones and leaves some out. This repertoire shows approximately 90,000 clones, more than 70% found once; its top ten account for 0.25% to 0.35%. The sequencing used CD4+ or CD8+ T cells sorted from blood, collected in a trial of the OX40 agonist ivuxolimab. Receptors were obtained from an adult with an advanced solid tumor such as melanoma, head and neck, liver or kidney cancer. Both conserved end residues are part of each CDR3. A D gene is named only where the DNA matches it firmly. Where a row states a size, it is once, few, many or the class of an expanded clone; other rows omit it.

.	TRBV27	few	TRBJ1-5	CASSPLGNQPQHF	TGTGCCAGCAGTCCCCTGGGCAATCAGCCCCAGCATTTT
.	TRBV7-9	.	TRBJ1-1	CASSSGGRDTEAFF	TGTGCCAGCAGCTCCGGGGGGAGGGACACTGAAGCTTTCTTT
.	TRBV7-7	.	TRBJ2-5	CASSPTGRGRQETQYF	TGTGCTAGCAGCCCCACCGGCAGGGGGAGGCAAGAGACCCAGTACTTC
.	TRBV7-8	.	TRBJ2-1	CASSTQGGSYNEQFF	TGTGCCAGCAGCACACAGGGAGGCTCCTACAATGAGCAGTTCTTC
TRBD1	TRBV9	.	TRBJ1-5	CASSPAGTGNQPQHF	TGTGCCAGCAGCCCTGCCGGGACAGGGAATCAGCCCCAGCATTTT
.	TRBV9	.	TRBJ2-7	CASSVGVSSLEQYF	TGTGCCAGCAGCGTAGGGGTCAGCTCCCTCGAGCAGTACTTC
.	TRBV5-1	.	TRBJ2-5	CASSTGTSYQETQYF	TGCGCCAGCAGCACTGGGACATCGTACCAAGAGACCCAGTACTTC
.	TRBV7-9	.	TRBJ2-1	CASSNTGQPPESAQFF	TGTGCCAGCAGCAATACCGGACAGCCTCCCGAAAGTGCGCAGTTCTTC
.	TRBV19	.	TRBJ1-5	CASSSAGTGGPQHF	TGTGCCAGTAGTTCCGCCGGGACCGGTGGGCCCCAGCATTTT
.	TRBV5-4	.	TRBJ1-3	CASSQGVRGSGNTIYF	TGCGCCAGCAGCCAAGGGGTGAGGGGTAGTGGAAACACCATATATTTT
TRBD1	TRBV7-2	.	TRBJ1-2	CASSPQPTGASYGYTF	TGTGCCAGCAGCCCCCAGCCGACAGGGGCTAGCTATGGCTACACCTTC
.	TRBV15	.	TRBJ1-1	CATSSPGRQNTEAFF	TGTGCCACCAGCAGCCCGGGCAGGCAGAACACTGAAGCTTTCTTT
.	TRBV7-2	.	TRBJ1-3	CASSSGGGSGNTIYF	TGTGCCAGCAGCTCAGGTGGAGGCTCTGGAAACACCATATATTTT
.	TRBV9	.	TRBJ2-5	CASSPAHQETQYF	TGTGCCAGCAGCCCGGCGCACCAAGAGACCCAGTACTTC
TRBD1	TRBV7-8	.	TRBJ1-1	CASSRQDRSTEAFF	TGTGCCAGCAGCCGCCAGGACAGGAGCACTGAAGCTTTCTTT
.	TRBV28	.	TRBJ1-2	CASSLIRDWGYTF	TGTGCCAGCAGTTTAATCAGGGATTGGGGCTACACCTTC
TRBD1	TRBV2	.	TRBJ1-5	CASALTRGARARTSNQPQHF	TGTGCCAGCGCCCTGACCAGGGGGGCGCGAGCGAGGACCAGCAATCAGCCCCAGCATTTT
.	TRBV5-1	once	TRBJ2-3	CASSLEGLTDTQYF	TGCGCCAGCAGCTTGGAGGGCCTCACAGATACGCAGTATTTT
TRBD1	TRBV6-5	.	TRBJ1-2	CASSYSGGGQGYGYTF	TGTGCCAGCAGTTACTCTGGAGGAGGACAGGGCTATGGCTACACCTTC
.	TRBV19	few	TRBJ1-6	CASKRGPTNPSPLHF	TGTGCCAGTAAGCGGGGACCCACCAATCCTTCACCCCTCCACTTT
.	TRBV25-1	.	TRBJ2-5	CASSDRGRFEETQYF	TGTGCCAGCAGTGACCGGGGGCGCTTCGAAGAGACCCAGTACTTC
.	TRBV14	.	TRBJ1-2	CASSPTGSLGYTF	TGTGCCAGCAGCCCCACAGGGTCTTTGGGCTACACCTTC
.	TRBV4-2	.	TRBJ1-3	CASSPWGSGNTIYF	TGTGCCAGCAGCCCCTGGGGCAGTGGAAACACCATATATTTT
.	TRBV11-3	.	TRBJ1-2	CASSLYRGAKYGYTF	TGTGCCAGCAGCTTATATCGGGGGGCAAAGTATGGCTACACCTTC
.	TRBV10-1	few	TRBJ2-1	CASSEPFYNEQFF	TGCGCCAGCAGTGAGCCCTTCTACAATGAGCAGTTCTTC
.	TRBV30	few	TRBJ1-2	CAWTNWERGYTF	TGTGCCTGGACCAATTGGGAACGTGGCTACACCTTC
.	TRBV6-5	.	TRBJ1-1	CASSPTKNTEAFF	TGTGCCAGCAGCCCTACAAAGAACACTGAAGCTTTCTTT
.	TRBV6-6	.	TRBJ2-7	CASSSSSGRGGYEQYF	TGTGCCAGCAGCTCCAGCAGTGGCAGGGGTGGATACGAGCAGTACTTC
.	TRBV30	.	TRBJ2-2	CAWTLGPGQLGGGELFF	TGTGCCTGGACTCTAGGACCGGGACAGTTGGGAGGCGGGGAGCTGTTTTTT
.	TRBV2	.	TRBJ2-7	CASSDGYEQYF	TGTGCCAGCAGTGACGGGTACGAGCAGTACTTC
.	TRBV2	.	TRBJ2-2	CASSVRGARNGELFF	TGTGCCAGCAGTGTACGGGGGGCGCGGAACGGGGAGCTGTTTTTT
.	TRBV7-9	.	TRBJ2-3	CASSPDLGGQADTQYF	TGTGCCAGCAGCCCCGACCTGGGGGGCCAGGCAGATACGCAGTATTTT
.	TRBV5-6	.	TRBJ2-1	CASSLGSDNEQFF	TGTGCCAGCAGCTTAGGGTCCGACAATGAGCAGTTCTTC
.	TRBV5-1	.	TRBJ1-1	CASSSRGTEAFF	TGCGCCAGCAGCTCCAGGGGTACTGAAGCTTTCTTT
TRBD1	TRBV6-6	.	TRBJ2-5	CASSSLEAGGETQYF	TGTGCCAGCAGTTCCCTTGAGGCAGGGGGAGAGACCCAGTACTTC
TRBD2	TRBV27	.	TRBJ2-1	CASRPQRGVNAYNEQFF	TGTGCCAGCAGGCCACAGCGGGGAGTTAACGCCTACAATGAGCAGTTCTTC
.	TRBV7-2	.	TRBJ1-4	CASSPGRTGRDTNEKLFF	TGTGCCAGCAGCCCCGGTAGGACGGGTAGGGACACTAATGAAAAACTGTTTTTT
.	TRBV2	.	TRBJ1-6	CASRDRGPMVSPLHF	TGTGCCAGCAGGGACCGCGGACCAATGGTTTCACCCCTCCACTTT
TRBD2	TRBV7-2	.	TRBJ2-7	CASSLLAGAAEQYF	TGTGCCAGCAGCTTATTAGCGGGGGCCGCCGAGCAGTACTTC